The clone carrying this T cell receptor (beta chain) was observed at least ten times. The data derive from a study of T cells in Graves' hyperthyroidism and ophthalmopathy. Uncontrolled infections, other autoimmune diseases, pregnancy or lactation led to exclusion of patients. Fresh peripheral blood, about 10 ml of it, supplied the PBMCs. Amplification targeted TCR beta CDR3 regions from RNA transcripts. The HTBI primer set drove a first-round RT-PCR of the TCR CDR3. TCRdb ran MiXCR on the multiplex PCR reads and lists one entry per CDR3 protein. The table records around 300,000 distinct CDR3 sequences, about 25% of them present only once. The length of the CDR3 is 17 residues. Germline-derived CDR1 and CDR2 are SGHRS and YFSETQ. Trimming took 4 bases from V and 5 from J; bases not matched to a gene: 14.

Sample: blood. The chain is built from TRBV5-1 and TRBJ2-7, with TRBD1 matching over 11 bases. The clonotype was recovered from a man between 40 and 49 years old with Graves' hyperthyroidism that later progressed to Graves' ophthalmopathy. The CDR3 region has the DNA TGCGCCAGCAGCCGAATGATAGGACAGGGGGCGATCCACGAGCAGTACTTC. Its protein is CASSRMIGQGAIHEQYF.